The rows below give T cell receptor beta chains drawn from one sample of a study of T-cell reconstitution after alpha-beta-depleted transplantation in children. TCRdb passed the PCR reads through MiXCR, listing each CDR3 protein once. The sample includes 450,000 to 500,000 distinct CDR3 sequences, around 12% of them seen just once. The material was PBMCs from the stem cell graft donor, obtained from the stem cell graft. Source of these receptors: a human donor who donated a stem cell graft to a child with combined immunodeficiency. CDR3s include the opening cysteine and the closing phenylalanine or tryptophan. The D gene is left open where the match is weak. Only some rows state a clone size, as once, few, many or a class for expanded clones.

J: TRBJ1-1
V: TRBV12-3/TRBV12-4
D: -
size: -
CDR3: CASSFRLPRAGMNTEAFF
DNA: TGTGCCAGCAGTTTCCGTCTGCCTCGCGCCGGGATGAACACTGAAGCTTTCTTT

J: TRBJ2-5
V: TRBV20-1
D: TRBD2
size: many
CDR3: CSARAGTSGSFSETQYF
DNA: TGCAGTGCTAGGGCCGGGACTAGCGGGAGTTTTTCGGAGACCCAGTACTTC

J: TRBJ2-3
V: TRBV5-1
D: -
size: -
CDR3: CASSFGGLLTDTQYF
DNA: TGCGCCAGCAGCTTCGGAGGGCTACTCACAGATACGCAGTATTTT

J: TRBJ1-1
V: TRBV29-1
D: -
size: -
CDR3: CSVVGTVNTEAFF
DNA: TGCAGCGTTGTGGGGACGGTGAACACTGAAGCTTTCTTT

J: TRBJ1-2
V: TRBV4-2
D: -
size: -
CDR3: CASSHPEFRDAYNYGYTF
DNA: TGTGCCAGCAGCCACCCCGAATTCCGGGACGCCTATAACTATGGCTACACCTTC

J: TRBJ2-1
V: TRBV2
D: -
size: -
CDR3: CASSEGPSNEQFF
DNA: TGTGCCAGCAGTGAGGGCCCTAGCAATGAGCAGTTCTTC

J: TRBJ2-7
V: TRBV7-2
D: TRBD1
size: many
CDR3: CASSFIQGAYEQYF
DNA: TGTGCCAGCAGCTTTATTCAGGGGGCCTACGAGCAGTACTTC

J: TRBJ1-1
V: TRBV30
D: -
size: few
CDR3: CAWGWQGGAFF
DNA: TGTGCCTGGGGATGGCAGGGTGGAGCTTTCTTT

J: TRBJ2-2
V: TRBV29-1
D: TRBD2
size: many
CDR3: CSVRQLAVNTGELFF
DNA: TGCAGCGTCAGACAACTAGCGGTGAACACCGGGGAGCTGTTTTTT

J: TRBJ2-3
V: TRBV5-1
D: -
size: -
CDR3: CASSGTGAVADTQYF
DNA: TGCGCCAGCAGCGGAACCGGGGCAGTCGCAGATACGCAGTATTTT

J: TRBJ2-7
V: TRBV2
D: TRBD2
size: -
CDR3: CASSSDTDFLAGGPYEQYF
DNA: TGTGCCAGCAGTTCTGACACTGACTTCCTAGCGGGGGGCCCCTACGAGCAGTACTTC

J: TRBJ2-1
V: TRBV20-1
D: -
size: many
CDR3: CSARDPGGSSYNEQFF
DNA: TGCAGTGCTAGAGATCCGGGCGGAAGCTCCTACAATGAGCAGTTCTTC

J: TRBJ2-3
V: TRBV28
D: -
size: -
CDR3: CASSLYQHYTQYF
DNA: TGTGCCAGCAGTTTATATCAGCACTATACGCAGTATTTT

J: TRBJ2-1
V: TRBV24-1
D: TRBD2
size: -
CDR3: CATSDNFGGRAVSYNEQFF
DNA: TGTGCCACCAGTGATAATTTTGGCGGGAGGGCGGTCTCCTACAATGAGCAGTTCTTC

J: TRBJ2-7
V: TRBV20-1
D: TRBD2
size: few
CDR3: CSAMGLAGVEGEQYF
DNA: TGCAGTGCTATGGGACTAGCGGGAGTTGAGGGCGAGCAGTACTTC

J: TRBJ2-1
V: TRBV7-9
D: -
size: -
CDR3: CASLGGYNEQFF
DNA: TGTGCCAGTCTTGGGGGGTACAATGAGCAGTTCTTC

J: TRBJ2-1
V: TRBV7-2
D: TRBD1
size: many
CDR3: CASSLAPGTAYNEQFF
DNA: TGTGCCAGCAGCTTAGCTCCCGGGACAGCCTACAATGAGCAGTTCTTC

J: TRBJ2-3
V: TRBV12-3/TRBV12-4
D: -
size: few
CDR3: CASSTVVGNTDTQYF
DNA: TGTGCCAGCAGTACCGTTGTCGGAAACACAGATACGCAGTATTTT

J: TRBJ2-7
V: TRBV20-1
D: TRBD2
size: many
CDR3: CSAGILAGEDEQYF
DNA: TGCAGTGCTGGAATACTAGCGGGAGAGGACGAGCAGTACTTC

J: TRBJ2-3
V: TRBV27
D: TRBD2
size: -
CDR3: CASRAGTSVDTQYF
DNA: TGTGCCAGCAGGGCCGGGACTAGCGTAGATACGCAGTATTTT

J: TRBJ1-1
V: TRBV6-2/TRBV6-3
D: -
size: few
CDR3: CASSYWAGDEAFF
DNA: TGTGCCAGCAGTTACTGGGCAGGGGATGAAGCTTTCTTT

J: TRBJ2-7
V: TRBV5-4
D: -
size: few
CDR3: CASSPGDRGPYEQYF
DNA: TGTGCCAGCAGCCCGGGGGACAGAGGACCCTACGAGCAGTACTTC

J: TRBJ2-7
V: TRBV4-3
D: -
size: few
CDR3: CASSQDPRAENTYEQYF
DNA: TGCGCCAGCAGCCAAGACCCCAGGGCGGAAAATACCTACGAGCAGTACTTC

J: TRBJ2-3
V: TRBV5-1
D: TRBD2
size: -
CDR3: CASRTSGRVSTDTQYF
DNA: TGCGCCAGCAGAACTAGCGGGAGAGTTAGCACAGATACGCAGTATTTT

J: TRBJ1-4
V: TRBV10-3
D: TRBD1
size: -
CDR3: CAISESVTGEKLFF
DNA: TGTGCCATCAGTGAGTCGGTTACAGGGGAGAAACTGTTTTTT

J: TRBJ2-1
V: TRBV29-1
D: -
size: -
CDR3: CSVLEGGNEQFF
DNA: TGCAGCGTTCTCGAGGGGGGCAATGAGCAGTTCTTC

J: TRBJ2-7
V: TRBV11-2
D: TRBD2
size: many
CDR3: CASSPSGRYYEQYF
DNA: TGTGCCAGCAGCCCTAGCGGGCGGTACTACGAGCAGTACTTC

J: TRBJ2-1
V: TRBV6-5
D: -
size: few
CDR3: CASRATGTGSYNEQFF
DNA: TGTGCCAGCAGAGCCACCGGGACGGGATCCTACAATGAGCAGTTCTTC

J: TRBJ2-1
V: TRBV12-3/TRBV12-4
D: TRBD2
size: -
CDR3: CASSLAGGPNWNEQFF
DNA: TGTGCCAGCAGTTTGGCGGGAGGGCCCAATTGGAATGAGCAGTTCTTC

J: TRBJ2-5
V: TRBV27
D: TRBD2
size: -
CDR3: CASSLWAAGQETQYF
DNA: TGTGCCAGCAGTTTATGGGCAGCGGGACAAGAGACCCAGTACTTC

J: TRBJ2-7
V: TRBV28
D: -
size: many
CDR3: CASSFWGWDEQYF
DNA: TGTGCCAGCAGTTTTTGGGGGTGGGACGAGCAGTACTTC

J: TRBJ2-1
V: TRBV7-9
D: -
size: -
CDR3: CASSLAQGIRNEQFF
DNA: TGTGCCAGCAGCTTAGCGCAAGGGATCCGCAATGAGCAGTTCTTC

J: TRBJ2-7
V: TRBV29-1
D: TRBD1
size: -
CDR3: CSGGGQKTYEQYF
DNA: TGCAGCGGAGGGGGACAGAAAACCTACGAGCAGTACTTC

J: TRBJ2-7
V: TRBV4-3
D: -
size: -
CDR3: CASSQEWRTLGSEQYF
DNA: TGCGCCAGCAGCCAAGAATGGCGGACTTTAGGGTCCGAGCAGTACTTC

J: TRBJ2-2
V: TRBV20-1
D: -
size: few
CDR3: CSARVGDGELFF
DNA: TGCAGTGCTAGAGTAGGGGACGGGGAGCTGTTTTTT

J: TRBJ2-7
V: TRBV25-1
D: TRBD1
size: many
CDR3: CASSEWGQGTYEQYF
DNA: TGTGCCAGCAGTGAATGGGGACAGGGCACTTACGAGCAGTACTTC

J: TRBJ2-2
V: TRBV30
D: -
size: many
CDR3: CAWMATIANTGELFF
DNA: TGTGCCTGGATGGCAACTATCGCGAACACCGGGGAGCTGTTTTTT

J: TRBJ2-3
V: TRBV4-3
D: -
size: few
CDR3: CASSPSPGVTQYF
DNA: TGCGCCAGCAGCCCGTCCCCGGGGGTTACGCAGTATTTT

J: TRBJ2-1
V: TRBV12-3/TRBV12-4
D: TRBD1
size: many
CDR3: CASISGTGEANEQFF
DNA: TGTGCCAGCATCTCCGGGACAGGGGAAGCTAATGAGCAGTTCTTC

J: TRBJ1-2
V: TRBV4-3
D: -
size: -
CDR3: CASSQIGAGDYGYTF
DNA: TGCGCCAGCAGCCAAATTGGAGCGGGGGACTATGGCTACACCTTC

J: TRBJ2-1
V: TRBV7-9
D: TRBD2
size: many
CDR3: CASSLRTSGYNEQFF
DNA: TGTGCCAGCAGCTTAAGGACTAGCGGTTACAATGAGCAGTTCTTC

J: TRBJ2-1
V: TRBV4-3
D: TRBD1
size: few
CDR3: CASSQDRQGAYNEQFF
DNA: TGCGCCAGCAGCCAAGATAGACAGGGGGCCTACAATGAGCAGTTCTTC

J: TRBJ2-2
V: TRBV27
D: -
size: -
CDR3: CASSTRYGYTGELFF
DNA: TGTGCCAGCAGTACCCGGTACGGCTACACCGGGGAGCTGTTTTTT

J: TRBJ2-3
V: TRBV5-1
D: TRBD1
size: -
CDR3: CASSLEGTGLDTQYF
DNA: TGCGCCAGCAGCTTGGAGGGGACAGGGTTGGATACGCAGTATTTT